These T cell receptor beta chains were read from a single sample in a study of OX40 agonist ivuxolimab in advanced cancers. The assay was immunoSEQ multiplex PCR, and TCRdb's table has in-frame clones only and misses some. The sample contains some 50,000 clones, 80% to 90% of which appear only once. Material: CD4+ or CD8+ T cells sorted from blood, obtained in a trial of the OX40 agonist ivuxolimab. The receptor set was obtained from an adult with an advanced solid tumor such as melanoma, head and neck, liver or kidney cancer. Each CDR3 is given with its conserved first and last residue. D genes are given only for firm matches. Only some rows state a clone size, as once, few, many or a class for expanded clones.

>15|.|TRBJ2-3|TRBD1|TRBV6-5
TGTGCCAGCAGTTACGAGGGGGCTGTTGCAGATACGCAGTATTTT
CASSYEGAVADTQYF
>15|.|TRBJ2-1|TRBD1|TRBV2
TGTGCCAGCAGGGGGCGGGACAGGGCTGCCAATGAGCAGTTCTTC
CASRGRDRAANEQFF
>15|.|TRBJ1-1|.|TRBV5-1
TGCGCCAGCAGCCGAGGAGGGGTCCGGGACACTGAAGCTTTCTTT
CASSRGGVRDTEAFF
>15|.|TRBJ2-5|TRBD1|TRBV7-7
TGTGCCAGCAGCGGAGACAGGGGGCAACAAGAGACCCAGTACTTC
CASSGDRGQQETQYF
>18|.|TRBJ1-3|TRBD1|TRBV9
TGTGCCAGCAGCGTAGGCGGCACAGGGGATTACTCTGGAAACACCATATATTTT
CASSVGGTGDYSGNTIYF
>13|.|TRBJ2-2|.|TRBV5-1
TGCGCCAGCAGCGCCGGGGAGTCCGGGGAGCTGTTTTTT
CASSAGESGELFF
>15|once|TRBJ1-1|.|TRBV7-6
TGTGCCAGCAGCTTAAGGACGGCCGGAAACACTGAAGCTTTCTTT
CASSLRTAGNTEAFF
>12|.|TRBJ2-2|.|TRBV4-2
TGTGCCAGCAGCCTTCCCACCGGGGAGCTGTTTTTT
CASSLPTGELFF
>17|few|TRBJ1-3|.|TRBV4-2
TGTGCCAGCAGCCAAGATACTGGCAGGGGTTCTGGAAACACCATATATTTT
CASSQDTGRGSGNTIYF
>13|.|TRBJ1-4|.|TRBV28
TGTGCCAGCAGTTTACCCGGGGGGGAAAAACTGTTTTTT
CASSLPGGEKLFF
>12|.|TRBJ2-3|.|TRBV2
TGTGCCAGCAACCCAGCCACAGATACGCAGTATTTT
CASNPATDTQYF
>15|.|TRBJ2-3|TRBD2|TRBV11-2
TGTGCCAGCAGACGGGGGGAATCTAGCACAGATACGCAGTATTTT
CASRRGESSTDTQYF